The 30 T cell receptor beta chains presented below share a single source sample, sequenced in a study of regulatory T cells in long-lasting Graves disease. Assembly of TCR beta libraries relied on iRepertoire HTBI primers together with Arm-PCR of CDR3 regions. TCRdb independently ran MiXCR on the multiplex PCR reads; one entry per CDR3 protein. The table records fewer than 400,000 distinct CDR3 sequences, about 19% of them present only once. This sample's time point: persistent/refractory GD, antithyroid drugs over 5 years with positive TRAb. PBMCs were the source of the RNA used for TCR sequencing. The material sequenced was peripheral blood mononuclear cells (PBMCs), taken when the disease was refractory, from a patient treated with antithyroid drugs. The receptor source for this set is a female donor with Graves disease.

The chain uses TRBV10-3 and TRBJ2-7; 7 nucleotides agree with TRBD1. The CDR3 runs to 14 residues. Germline loops: CDR1 ENHRY, CDR2 SYGVKD. V lost 3 bases and J lost 7; bases outside the gene matches: 9. CDR3 amino acids: CAISDLGGVREQYF. In DNA form, the CDR3 reads TGTGCCATCAGTGACTTAGGGGGCGTGAGGGAGCAGTACTTC.

In its sample, this clonotype was seen many times. CDR3 sequence reads: CASSEGTTNQPQHF. CDR3 coding DNA: TGTGCCAGCAGTGAAGGGACAACAAATCAGCCCCAGCATTTT. The chain combines TRBV2 with TRBJ1-5; D is possibly TRBD1 (5 bases). Germline assignment: CDR1 SNHLY and CDR2 FYNNEI. The CDR3 length is 14 residues. V was trimmed by 1 base and J by 4 bases, leaving 8 bases between them.

This clonotype was counted a few times. The chain links TRBV7-9 to TRBJ1-5, with a possible D match to TRBD1 (6 bases). Germline CDR1 reads SEHNR; CDR2 reads FQNEAQ (reference sequence). The CDR3 has 12 amino acids. V was clipped by 7 bases and J by 4 bases, with 8 bases between them. The CDR3 nucleotides read TGTGCCAGCACGACAGGTAATCAGCCCCAGCATTTT. The encoded protein is CASTTGNQPQHF. The whole variable domain, filled in from reference TRBV7-9 and TRBJ1-5, reads DTGVSQNPRHKITKRGQNVTFRCDPISEHNRLYWYRQTLGQGPEFLTYFQNEAQLEKSRLLSDRFSAERPKGSFSTLEIQRTEQGDSAMYLCASTTGNQPQHFGDGTRLSIL.

The V gene is TRBV5-1, the J gene TRBJ1-5; D is possibly TRBD1 (5 bases). This CDR3 region has 15 residues. CDR1 SGHRS and CDR2 YFSETQ come from the germline V gene. V lost 4 bases, J lost 4 bases, and 15 bases lay in between. The CDR3 bases are TGCGCCAGCAGCACAAACGGGGGGAATAATCAGCCCCAGCATTTT. Its protein is CASSTNGGNNQPQHF. Drawing the rest from reference TRBV5-1 and TRBJ1-5, the complete variable domain is KAGVTQTPRYLIKTRGQQVTLSCSPISGHRSVSWYQQTPGQGLQFLFEYFSETQRNKGNFPGRFSGRQFSNSRSEMNVSTLELGDSALYLCASSTNGGNNQPQHFGDGTRLSIL.

The CDR3 loop is CASSPSGSQPGYTF. CDR3 nucleotide sequence: TGTGCCAGCAGTCCATCGGGTTCTCAACCCGGCTACACCTTC. V is TRBV7-9 and J is TRBJ1-2, with D unclear. CDR3 length equals 14 residues. With 6 bases removed from V and 8 bases from J, the gap between germline ends came to 19 bases. Per the germline V gene, CDR1 is SEHNR and CDR2 is FQNEAQ (reference sequence).

This clonotype has ten or more counts. The V gene is TRBV6-1, the J gene TRBJ2-2; no clear D gene. This CDR3 contains 13 residues. Trimming took off 8 bases at V and 4 bases at J, with 11 bases between the two ends. Looked up from germline, CDR1 is MNHNS and CDR2 is SASEGT. The CDR3 spells CASARGSTGELFF. CDR3 DNA: TGTGCCAGCGCCCGTGGAAGCACCGGGGAGCTGTTTTTT.

V gene TRBV5-4 combines with J gene TRBJ1-2, with no clear D. The CDR3 is 15 residues long. The germline gives CDR1 SGHNT, CDR2 YYREEE (reference sequence). V lost 3 bases and J lost 5, with 17 bases in between. CDR3 sequence: CASSWSEDARYGYTF. The CDR3 nucleotides read TGTGCCAGCAGCTGGTCCGAGGATGCCCGGTATGGCTACACCTTC.

The chain joins TRBV15 to TRBJ1-6, with D uncertain. The CDR3 is 15 residues long. The V end was cut by 0 bases, the J end by 6 bases, with 9 bases between. From germline, CDR1 is LNHNV and CDR2 YYDKDF (reference sequence). The CDR3: CATSRDWGGNSPLHF. CDR3 sequence (DNA): TGTGCCACCAGCAGAGATTGGGGAGGTAATTCACCCCTCCACTTT.

This clonotype was counted only a few times. This chain's CDR3 is CASSFGAERYYEQYF. In DNA form, the CDR3 reads TGTGCCAGCAGCTTTGGTGCGGAGAGGTACTACGAGCAGTACTTC. The V and J genes are TRBV7-9 and TRBJ2-7; the D is unclear. CDR1 and CDR2 from the germline V gene are SEHNR and FQNEAQ (reference sequence). V lost 3 bases, J lost 3 bases, and 15 bases lay in between. This CDR3 is 15 amino acids long.

This clonotype was counted many times. CDR3: CASSFDSSYEQYF. DNA of the CDR3: TGTGCCAGCAGCTTCGACAGTTCCTACGAGCAGTACTTC. The chain employs TRBV3-1 and TRBJ2-7, with D possibly matching TRBD1 (5 bases). V shed 5 bases and J shed 1 base, with 9 bases lying between them. Germline values: CDR1 LGHDT, CDR2 YNNKEL (reference sequence). This CDR3 has 13 amino acids.

The J gene is TRBJ2-3, the V gene TRBV18, with a possible D match to TRBD2 (6 bases). The V gene lost 0 bases and the J gene lost 2 bases, with 12 bases spanning the gap. There are 16 residues in the CDR3. CDR1 is KGHSH and CDR2 is LQKENI in the germline V gene. The CDR3 bases are TGTGCCAGCTCACCACCAACTAGCCCCTTCACAGATACGCAGTATTTT. Translated, it gives CASSPPTSPFTDTQYF.

Comment on this clonotype: The junction does not match germline at one end; this may be a read error. The chain links TRBV4-1 to TRBJ2-2; 8 positions agree with TRBD1. The germline V gene has CDR1 MGHRA and CDR2 YSYEKL. The CDR3 consists of 16 residues. CDR3 loop: CASSRGNRGNTGELVF. The CDR3 bases are TGCGCCAGCAGCCGCGGTAACAGGGGGAACACCGGGGAGCTGGTTTTT.

The rearrangement links TRBV20-1 to TRBJ2-7; the D call may be TRBD1 or TRBD2 (5 bases each). This CDR3 is 13 amino acids long. Trimming shortened V by 3 bases and J by 0 bases, and 9 bases separated the two germline ends. CDR1 DFQATT and CDR2 SNEGSKA come from the germline V gene (reference sequence). The CDR3 is CSASSGASYEQYF. In DNA, the CDR3 is TGCAGTGCTAGTTCCGGGGCCTCCTACGAGCAGTACTTC.

This sequence joins TRBV20-1 and TRBJ1-6, with 8 bases lining up with TRBD1. The CDR3 has 15 amino acids. V lost 1 base to trimming and J lost 7 bases; unmatched junction nucleotides: 6. Germline CDR1 and CDR2: DFQATT and SNEGSKA (reference sequence). CDR3 DNA sequence: TGCAGTGCTAGAGCCCGGGACAGGACCAATTCACCCCTCCACTTT. Its translation is CSARARDRTNSPLHF.

V is TRBV29-1 and J is TRBJ1-4; possibly TRBD1 for D (5 bases). Germline CDR1 reads SQVTM; CDR2 reads ANQGSEA. The CDR3 runs 12 residues. The germline V and J ends were trimmed by 3 bases and 11 bases, with 13 bases remaining between them. For the CDR3, the DNA is TGCAGCGTTGATCTAGGGGCTGAGAAACTGTTTTTT. The encoded protein is CSVDLGAEKLFF.

This clonotype was observed a single time. V usage is TRBV11-2 and J usage is TRBJ2-7; the D gene is possibly TRBD2 (6 bases). V was trimmed by 4 bases and J by 3 bases, leaving 13 bases between them. Germline V gives CDR1 SGHAT, CDR2 FQNNGV. The CDR3 runs to 14 residues. The CDR3 nucleotides are TGTGCCAGCAGCTCCGACGGCGGGGACTACGAGCAGTACTTC. This sequence encodes CASSSDGGDYEQYF.

This clonotype was observed at least ten times. The V gene is TRBV29-1, the J gene TRBJ1-1, with D maybe TRBD1 (5 bases). The germline gives CDR1 SQVTM, CDR2 ANQGSEA. This CDR3 has 15 amino acids. Trimming took off 1 base at V and 1 base at J, with 13 bases between the two ends. CDR3 amino acids: CSVEGGWGRNTEAFF. Written as DNA, the CDR3 is TGCAGCGTTGAAGGGGGGTGGGGGAGGAACACTGAAGCTTTCTTT. The full variable domain, its missing parts supplied by reference TRBV29-1 and TRBJ1-1, is SAVISQKPSRDICQRGTSLTIQCQVDSQVTMMFWYRQQPGQSLTLIATANQGSEATYESGFVIDKFPISRPNLTFSTLTVSNMSPEDSSIYLCSVEGGWGRNTEAFFGQGTRLTVV.

This clonotype was counted a few times. The rearrangement joins TRBV27 to TRBJ1-1; D is possibly TRBD1 (5 bases). Between the trimmed V and J ends, which lost 3 bases and 4 bases, there was a span of 12 bases. CDR3 length: 14 amino acids. Germline CDR1 reads MNHEY; CDR2 reads SMNVEV (reference sequence). For the CDR3, the DNA is TGTGCCAGCAGTTTGACAGATTGGGGCACTGAAGCTTTCTTT. This encodes CASSLTDWGTEAFF.

This clonotype was observed many times. The chain combines TRBV15 with TRBJ2-5, with TRBD2 matching 9 bases. The J segment lost 5 bases and the V segment lost 0 bases, leaving 10 bases of the junction unmatched. This CDR3 has 17 residues. In germline, CDR1 is LNHNV, CDR2 YYDKDF (reference sequence). CDR3 bases: TGTGCCACCAGCAGAGATGGACGGGGCGGGGGGGCCGAGACCCAGTACTTC. Translating gives CATSRDGRGGGAETQYF.

This clonotype was seen at least ten times. The chain employs TRBV14 and TRBJ1-3, with a weak D call TRBD1 (5 bases). The V end lost 3 bases, the J end lost 0 bases, and 15 bases lay between the germline ends. The length of the CDR3 is 17 residues. CDR1 is SGHDN and CDR2 is FVKESK in the germline V gene. CDR3 DNA: TGTGCCAGCAGCCACGGACATCCTAGGAGCTCTGGAAACACCATATATTTT. Its protein product is CASSHGHPRSSGNTIYF.

This clonotype was observed once. The chain recombines TRBV4-1 with TRBJ2-7; 7 bases agree with TRBD2. Per the germline V gene, CDR1 is MGHRA and CDR2 is YSYEKL. This CDR3 contains 14 residues. V was clipped by 1 base and J by 7 bases; unmatched bases: 7. The CDR3 DNA follows: TGCGCCAGCAGCCAAGTGGCGGGAGTAGAAGAGCAGTACTTC. Protein product: CASSQVAGVEEQYF.

This clonotype appeared many times. The chain joins TRBV15 to TRBJ2-5, with D perhaps matching TRBD2 (5 bases). The CDR3 totals 12 residues. The V gene's germline CDR1 is LNHNV and CDR2 YYDKDF (reference sequence). V lost 3 bases to trimming and J lost 5 bases, with 7 bases between them. This chain's CDR3 is CATSRPGETQYF. The DNA for the CDR3 is TGTGCCACCAGCAGGCCGGGGGAGACCCAGTACTTC. The whole variable domain, filled in from reference TRBV15 and TRBJ2-5, reads DAMVIQNPRYQVTQFGKPVTLSCSQTLNHNVMYWYQQKSSQAPKLLFHYYDKDFNNEADTPDNFQSRRPNTSFCFLDIRSPGLGDTAMYLCATSRPGETQYFGPGTRLLVL.

The chain joins TRBV5-1 to TRBJ2-6; D is unclear. This CDR3 is 16 amino acids long. Trimming cost V 2 bases and J 0 bases, with 9 bases left between them. Per the germline V gene, CDR1 is SGHRS and CDR2 is YFSETQ. This chain's CDR3 is CASSFTSGSGANVLTF. CDR3 DNA sequence: TGCGCCAGCAGCTTCACCTCAGGCTCTGGGGCCAACGTCCTGACTTTC.

This clonotype occurred a few times. The gene calls are TRBV7-9 and TRBJ2-2; TRBD1 is a possible D gene (5 bases). V lost 1 base and J 6 bases, leaving 12 bases between the germline ends. The germline CDR1 and CDR2 sequences are SEHNR and FQNEAQ (reference sequence). The CDR3 length is 15 residues. The CDR3 sequence: CASSLGQITPGELFF. The CDR3 coding sequence is TGTGCCAGCAGCTTAGGACAGATCACGCCCGGGGAGCTGTTTTTT.

The CDR3 region is CSVRPVEGQETQYF. Here the CDR3 DNA reads TGCAGCGTCAGACCTGTCGAGGGCCAAGAGACCCAGTACTTC. The V call is TRBV29-1, the J call TRBJ2-5; possible D gene TRBD2, 5 bases. Germline lookup yields CDR1 SQVTM and CDR2 ANQGSEA. The CDR3 runs to 14 residues. Trimming removed 6 bases at V and 1 base at J, with 15 bases between.

This clonotype was seen once. The chain combines TRBV14 with TRBJ2-3, with D perhaps TRBD1 (5 bases). The V end was cut by 4 bases, the J end by 0 bases, with 11 bases between. In germline, CDR1 is SGHDN, CDR2 FVKESK. This CDR3 is built from 15 residues. The CDR3 loop reads CASSPNRISTDTQYF. The CDR3, as DNA: TGTGCCAGCAGCCCGAACAGGATTAGCACAGATACGCAGTATTTT.

This clonotype was counted many times. V and J are TRBV27 and TRBJ2-2; 10 positions agree with TRBD2. Germline V gene lookup returns CDR1 MNHEY and CDR2 SMNVEV (reference sequence). The ends lost 5 bases at V and 4 bases at J; junction bases unmatched: 13. This CDR3 contains 18 residues. Written as DNA, the CDR3 is TGTGCCAGCAGTCCAGGGCCCGTAGCGGGAGGCCTCACCGGGGAGCTGTTTTTT. This encodes CASSPGPVAGGLTGELFF.

This clonotype came up many times. The V gene is TRBV20-1, the J gene TRBJ1-1; tentative D call: TRBD1 (5 bases). CDR3 length: 14 residues. With 3 bases removed from V and 5 bases from J, the gap between germline ends came to 16 bases. Looked up from germline, CDR1 is DFQATT and CDR2 is SNEGSKA (reference sequence). In DNA, the CDR3 is TGCAGTGCTAGCGGGGACTCAAAGGGAACTGAAGCTTTCTTT. This translates into CSASGDSKGTEAFF.

Concerning this clonotype itself: A read error may account for a junction end that differs from germline. The chain combines TRBV28 with TRBJ2-7; 12 bases match TRBD2. The CDR3 totals 15 residues. Per the germline V gene, CDR1 is MDHEN and CDR2 is SYDVKM. The CDR3 reads CANSPTSGGSYEQYF. The CDR3 DNA follows: TGTGCCAACAGTCCGACTAGCGGGGGCTCCTACGAGCAGTACTTC.

There are many counts of this clonotype. The V gene is TRBV12-3 or TRBV12-4, the J gene TRBJ2-5, with 8 positions matching TRBD2. The CDR3 covers 15 residues. With 7 bases clipped from V and 4 bases from J, the junction kept 11 bases outside the gene matches. The CDR3 spells CASTSLGGASETQYF. CDR3 in DNA: TGTGCCAGCACCTCACTCGGGGGGGCCTCAGAGACCCAGTACTTC.